Reported below is one T cell receptor (beta chain). Original data processing: From reference gene primer amplification, estimates of nucleated cell counts were derived. The method was immunoSEQ multiplex PCR; TCRdb's version includes in-frame clones alone and lacks a portion of them. V, J and clone size are those of that table, while D and trimming were read from the DNA. The sample holds some 200,000 clones, roughly 84% seen once. This sample was taken from a study of blood T cell repertoires in COVID-19. Enrollees, about 18 to 89 years old, lived in about two dozen US areas. Two negative PCRs, clearance, or symptom resolution were required of recovered Cohort 3 donors. CDR1 SGHVS and CDR2 FQNEAQ come from the germline V gene. The CDR3 totals 14 residues. V dropped 3 bases and J dropped 7; count of bases not matched to a gene: 6.

The clonotype comes from a man aged 40-50 years who had recovered from COVID-19. V is TRBV7-8 and J is TRBJ1-2; 9 positions match TRBD1. The sequenced sample was PBMCs or T cells enriched from blood (not recorded which). The CDR3 loop is CASSFSDRGGGYTF. The CDR3 DNA follows: TGTGCCAGCAGCTTTTCGGACAGGGGAGGTGGCTACACCTTC.